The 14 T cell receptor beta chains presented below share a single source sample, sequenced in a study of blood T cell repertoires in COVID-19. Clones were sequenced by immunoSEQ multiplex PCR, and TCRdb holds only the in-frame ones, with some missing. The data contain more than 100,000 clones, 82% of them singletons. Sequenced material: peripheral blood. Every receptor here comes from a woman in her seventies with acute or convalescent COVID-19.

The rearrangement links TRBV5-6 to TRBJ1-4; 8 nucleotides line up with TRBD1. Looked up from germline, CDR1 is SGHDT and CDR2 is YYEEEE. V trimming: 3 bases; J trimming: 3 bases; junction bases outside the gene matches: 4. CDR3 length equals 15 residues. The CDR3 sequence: CASSSSQGANEKLFF. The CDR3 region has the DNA TGTGCCAGCAGCTCATCACAGGGGGCTAATGAAAAACTGTTTTTT.

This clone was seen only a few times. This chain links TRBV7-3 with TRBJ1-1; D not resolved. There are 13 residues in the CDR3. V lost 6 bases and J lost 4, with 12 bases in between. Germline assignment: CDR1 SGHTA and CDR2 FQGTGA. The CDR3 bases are TGTGCCAGCAGTTTTGAGGAGACCACTGAAGCTTTCTTT. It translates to CASSFEETTEAFF.

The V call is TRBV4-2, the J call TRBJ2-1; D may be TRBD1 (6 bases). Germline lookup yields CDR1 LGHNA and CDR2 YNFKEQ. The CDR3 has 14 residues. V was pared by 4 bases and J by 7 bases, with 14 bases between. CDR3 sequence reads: CASSPWVGANEQFF. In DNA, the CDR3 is TGTGCCAGCAGCCCGTGGGTGGGGGCGAATGAGCAGTTCTTC.

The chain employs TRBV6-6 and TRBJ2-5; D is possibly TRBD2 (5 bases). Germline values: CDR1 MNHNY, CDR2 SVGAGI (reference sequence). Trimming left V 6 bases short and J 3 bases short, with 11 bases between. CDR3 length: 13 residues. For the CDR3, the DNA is TGTGCCAGCAGCCCTACCGGGAAAGAGACCCAGTACTTC. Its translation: CASSPTGKETQYF.

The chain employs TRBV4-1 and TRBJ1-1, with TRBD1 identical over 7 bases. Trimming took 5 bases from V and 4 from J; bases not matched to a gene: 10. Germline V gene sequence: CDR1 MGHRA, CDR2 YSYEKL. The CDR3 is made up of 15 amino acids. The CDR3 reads CASSLTTGKGTEAFF. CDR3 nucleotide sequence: TGCGCCAGCAGCTTAACGACAGGGAAGGGCACTGAAGCTTTCTTT.

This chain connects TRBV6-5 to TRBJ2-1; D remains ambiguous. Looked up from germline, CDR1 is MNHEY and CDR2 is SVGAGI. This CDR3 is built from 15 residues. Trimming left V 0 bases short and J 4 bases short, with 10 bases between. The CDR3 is CASSYSFSQYNEQFF. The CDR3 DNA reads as TGTGCCAGCAGTTACTCATTTTCACAGTACAATGAGCAGTTCTTC.

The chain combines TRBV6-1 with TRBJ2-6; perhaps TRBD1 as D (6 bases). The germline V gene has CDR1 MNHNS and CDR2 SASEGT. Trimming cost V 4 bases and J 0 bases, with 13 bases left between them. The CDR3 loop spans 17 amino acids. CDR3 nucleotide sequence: TGTGCCAGCAGTGGCCGGGACACCTACTCTGGGGCCAACGTCCTGACTTTC. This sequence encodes CASSGRDTYSGANVLTF.

In nucleotides, the CDR3 is TGTGCCAGCAGCTTATTGGGGACAGGCGCCAGAGGGGAGCTGTTTTTT. It specifies CASSLLGTGARGELFF. The gene calls are TRBV11-2 and TRBJ2-2, with 8 bases lining up with TRBD1. Trimming took 2 bases from V and 8 from J; bases not matched to a gene: 10. CDR1 is SGHAT, CDR2 FQNNGV, per germline. The CDR3 runs 16 residues. Filled out from reference TRBV11-2 and TRBJ2-2, the complete variable domain reads EAGVAQSPRYKIIEKRQSVAFWCNPISGHATLYWYQQILGQGPKLLIQFQNNGVVDDSQLPKDRFSAERLKGVDSTLKIQPAKLEDSAVYLCASSLLGTGARGELFFGEGSRLTVL.

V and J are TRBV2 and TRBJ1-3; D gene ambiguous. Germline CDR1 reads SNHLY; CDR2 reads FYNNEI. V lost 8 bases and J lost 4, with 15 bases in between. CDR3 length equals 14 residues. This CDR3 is CASLDWETGNTIYF. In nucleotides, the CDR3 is TGTGCCAGCTTGGACTGGGAGACAGGAAACACCATATATTTT.

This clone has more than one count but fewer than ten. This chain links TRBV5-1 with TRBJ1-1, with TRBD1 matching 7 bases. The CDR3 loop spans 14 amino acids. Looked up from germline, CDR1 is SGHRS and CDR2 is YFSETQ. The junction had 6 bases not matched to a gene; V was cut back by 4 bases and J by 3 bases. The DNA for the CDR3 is TGCGCCAGCAGCACTGACAGGGCGGACACTGAAGCTTTCTTT. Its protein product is CASSTDRADTEAFF.

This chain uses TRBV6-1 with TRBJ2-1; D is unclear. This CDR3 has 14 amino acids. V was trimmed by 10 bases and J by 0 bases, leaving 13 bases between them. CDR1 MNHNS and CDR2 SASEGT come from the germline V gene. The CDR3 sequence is CATTLASSYNEQFF. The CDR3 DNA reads TGTGCCACTACACTGGCTAGCTCCTACAATGAGCAGTTCTTC.

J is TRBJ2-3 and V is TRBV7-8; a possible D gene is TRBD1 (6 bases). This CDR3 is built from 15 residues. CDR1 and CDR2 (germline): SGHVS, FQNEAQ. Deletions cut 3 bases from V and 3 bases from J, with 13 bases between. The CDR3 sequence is CASSFGTSWTDTQYF. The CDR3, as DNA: TGTGCCAGCAGCTTTGGGACAAGTTGGACAGATACGCAGTATTTT.

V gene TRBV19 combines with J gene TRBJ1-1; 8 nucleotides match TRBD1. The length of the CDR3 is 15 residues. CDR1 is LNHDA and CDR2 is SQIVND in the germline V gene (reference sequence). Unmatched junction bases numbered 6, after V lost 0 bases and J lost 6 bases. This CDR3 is CASSIDGQGVSEAFF. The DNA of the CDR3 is TGTGCCAGTAGTATAGATGGACAGGGAGTCTCTGAAGCTTTCTTT. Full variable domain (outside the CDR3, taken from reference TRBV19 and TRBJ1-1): DGGITQSPKYLFRKEGQNVTLSCEQNLNHDAMYWYRQDPGQGLRLIYYSQIVNDFQKGDIAEGYSVSREKKESFPLTVTSAQKNPTAFYLCASSIDGQGVSEAFFGQGTRLTVV.

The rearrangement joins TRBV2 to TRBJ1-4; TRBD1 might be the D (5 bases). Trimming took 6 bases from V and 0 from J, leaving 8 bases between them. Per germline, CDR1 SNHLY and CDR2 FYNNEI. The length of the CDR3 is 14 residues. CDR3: CASSGGATNEKLFF. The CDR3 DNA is TGTGCCAGCAGCGGGGGGGCAACTAATGAAAAACTGTTTTTT.